This TCR beta chain originates from a study of patients and donors after allogeneic stem cell transplantation. TCRdb called the RT-PCR reads again in MiXCR, with one record for every CDR3 protein. The table records about a million distinct CDR3 sequences, about a sixth of them present only once. Germline CDR1 SGHRS, CDR2 YFSETQ. The CDR3 runs 17 residues. Trimming took 0 bases from V and 1 from J, leaving 15 bases between them. Source material: blood, either unsorted or a sorted T cell fraction (not recorded which). The genes are TRBV5-1 and TRBJ2-3, with D perhaps assigned TRBD1 or TRBD2 (7 bases each). The TCR originated in a human donor who was either an allogeneic HSCT recipient or a stem cell or donor lymphocyte infusion donor (not recorded which). It is not recorded whose cells these are; they may come from a transplant donor. The CDR3 reads CASSLGASGGGTDTQYF. CDR3 bases: TGCGCCAGCAGCTTGGGCGCATCAGGGGGGGGCACAGATACGCAGTATTTT.